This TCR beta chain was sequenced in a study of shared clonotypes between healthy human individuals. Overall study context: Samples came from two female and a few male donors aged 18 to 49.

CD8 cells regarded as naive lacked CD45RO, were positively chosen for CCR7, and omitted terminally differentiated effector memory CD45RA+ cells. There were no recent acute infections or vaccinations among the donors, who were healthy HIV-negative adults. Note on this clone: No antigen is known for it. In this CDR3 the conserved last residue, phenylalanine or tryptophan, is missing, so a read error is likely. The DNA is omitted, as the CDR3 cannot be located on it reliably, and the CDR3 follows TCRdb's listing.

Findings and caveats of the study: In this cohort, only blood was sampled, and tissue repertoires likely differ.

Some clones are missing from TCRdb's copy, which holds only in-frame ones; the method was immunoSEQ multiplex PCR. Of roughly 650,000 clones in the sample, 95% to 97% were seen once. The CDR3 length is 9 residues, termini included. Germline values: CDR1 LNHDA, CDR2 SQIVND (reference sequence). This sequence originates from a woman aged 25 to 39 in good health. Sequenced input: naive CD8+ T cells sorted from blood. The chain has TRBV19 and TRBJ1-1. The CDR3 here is CASQVGESV.